The next 13 T cell receptor beta chains were all read from a single sample in a study of T cells of healthy individuals. TCRdb re-derived calls from the 5' RACE reads in MiXCR, one entry per CDR3 protein. This table has some 100,000 distinct CDR3 sequences, around 17% appearing once. The receptors stem from a human donor in good health.

The J gene is TRBJ2-5, the V gene TRBV29-1; 9 nucleotides match TRBD2. The CDR3 has 16 amino acids. CDR1 is SQVTM and CDR2 is ANQGSEA in the germline V gene. V trimming: 6 bases; J trimming: 0 bases; junction bases outside the gene matches: 11. For the CDR3, the DNA is TGCAGCGTGGGGGACCTAGCGGGAAACTACCAAGAGACCCAGTACTTC. Residues: CSVGDLAGNYQETQYF.

This clonotype was seen ten or more times. The chain uses TRBV10-3 and TRBJ2-7, with D perhaps given as TRBD1 or TRBD2 (5 bases each). The CDR3 is made up of 15 amino acids. The germline CDR1 and CDR2 sequences are ENHRY and SYGVKD. Trimming took off 10 bases at V and 0 bases at J, with 19 bases between the two ends. CDR3 loop: CASTDRDRNSYEQYF. The CDR3 DNA follows: TGTGCCAGCACGGATCGGGACCGCAACTCCTACGAGCAGTACTTC.

In this sample, this clonotype turned up many times. The chain couples TRBV28 to TRBJ2-7; 7 positions agree with TRBD1. This CDR3 has 12 residues. Germline CDR1 and CDR2: MDHEN and SYDVKM. J lost 7 bases, V lost 1 base, and 1 base had no gene match. CDR3 residues: CASSLYRGEQYF. For the CDR3, the DNA is TGTGCCAGCAGTTTATACAGGGGAGAGCAGTACTTC.

This clonotype turned up a few times. The gene calls are TRBV4-3 and TRBJ2-5; TRBD1 matches 7 bases. Germline V lookup: CDR1 LGHNA, CDR2 YSLEER. The CDR3 length is 13 residues. Trimming removed 1 base from V and 4 bases from J; junction bases left unmatched: 0. CDR3 DNA: TGCGCCAGCAGCCAAGGACAGGGAGAGACCCAGTACTTC. Translated: CASSQGQGETQYF.

This clonotype was observed a few times. The junction does not match germline at one end; this may be a read error. The chain is built from TRBV27 and TRBJ2-7, with a possible D match to TRBD1 (6 bases). Looked up from germline, CDR1 is MNHEY and CDR2 is SMNVEV (reference sequence). The CDR3 runs to 14 residues. CDR3 protein: CASRRKGKRDTRHF. Here the CDR3 DNA reads TGTGCCAGCAGAAGGAAAGGAAAACGGGACACCCGACACTTC.

This clonotype was recorded many times. V is TRBV6-6 and J is TRBJ2-2; D is perhaps TRBD1 (5 bases). The CDR3 extends over 13 amino acids. Trimming cost V 8 bases and J 6 bases, with 13 bases left between them. The germline gives CDR1 MNHNY, CDR2 SVGAGI (reference sequence). The CDR3 loop is CASHERGSGELFF. CDR3 sequence (DNA): TGTGCCAGCCATGAAAGGGGATCCGGGGAGCTGTTTTTT.

This clonotype has at least ten counts. The gene calls are TRBV10-3 and TRBJ1-5; 7 positions match TRBD1. V dropped 6 bases and J dropped 4; count of bases not matched to a gene: 9. CDR3 length: 15 amino acids. The V gene's germline CDR1 is ENHRY and CDR2 SYGVKD. The CDR3 protein is CAISSGQRLNQPQHF. The CDR3 nucleotides read TGTGCCATCAGCTCGGGACAGCGCCTTAATCAGCCCCAGCATTTT.

V and J are TRBV2 and TRBJ1-6; D uncertain. Per the germline V gene, CDR1 is SNHLY and CDR2 is FYNNEI. The V end was cut by 4 bases, the J end by 4 bases, with 14 bases between. The CDR3 extends over 16 amino acids. DNA of the CDR3: TGTGCCAGCAGTGTTAAGGCGGGAGCTTATAATTCACCCCTCCACTTT. This sequence encodes CASSVKAGAYNSPLHF.

The sample holds many counts of this clonotype. The chain links TRBV5-1 to TRBJ2-5; 9 positions match TRBD1. This CDR3 contains 14 residues. Trimming took 4 bases from V and 5 from J; bases not matched to a gene: 6. Germline V gene lookup returns CDR1 SGHRS and CDR2 YFSETQ. CDR3 sequence: CASSGQGTGETQYF. Here the CDR3 DNA reads TGCGCCAGCAGCGGACAGGGGACGGGGGAGACCCAGTACTTC.

This clonotype has at least ten counts. The V call is TRBV20-1, the J call TRBJ1-1; the D is unclear. Germline V gene sequence: CDR1 DFQATT, CDR2 SNEGSKA (reference sequence). Trimming pared 2 bases from V and 0 bases from J, leaving 10 bases between. The CDR3 length is 14 residues. For the CDR3, the DNA is TGCAGTGCTAGAATCGGCCCTCTGAACACTGAAGCTTTCTTT. Amino acids: CSARIGPLNTEAFF.

The CDR3 is CASSQDSPGPLDNSPLHF. For the CDR3, the DNA is TGTGCCAGCAGCCAAGATTCCCCAGGGCCCTTGGATAATTCACCCCTCCACTTT. The rearrangement joins TRBV3-1 to TRBJ1-6; TRBD1 might be the D (5 bases). V was clipped by 0 bases and J by 5 bases, with 17 bases between them. CDR1 LGHDT and CDR2 YNNKEL come from the germline V gene (reference sequence). The CDR3 has 18 amino acids.

In its sample, this clonotype was seen many times. This chain joins TRBV7-8 and TRBJ2-3, with 7 positions matching TRBD2. Per germline, CDR1 SGHVS and CDR2 FQNEAQ. V shed 5 bases and J 4 bases; nucleotides not matched to a gene: 6. There are 14 residues in the CDR3. CDR3 DNA sequence: TGTGCCAGCAGCCCAGGTGGGGGGGCAGATACGCAGTATTTT. Residues: CASSPGGGADTQYF.

The V call is TRBV7-9, the J call TRBJ2-5, with D perhaps assigned TRBD1 or TRBD2 (5 bases each). The CDR3 runs 12 residues. Germline V gives CDR1 SEHNR, CDR2 FQNEAQ (reference sequence). V was trimmed by 7 bases and J by 0 bases, leaving 6 bases between them. CDR3 residues: CASMGDQETQYF. The CDR3 nucleotides are TGTGCCAGCATGGGGGACCAAGAGACCCAGTACTTC.